A single sample gave rise to the 10 T cell receptor beta chains below, sequenced in a study of CD8 T cells in ankylosing spondylitis. TCRdb passed the 5' RACE reads through MiXCR, listing each CDR3 protein once. Of under 250,000 distinct CDR3 sequences listed, approximately 7.6% are singletons. The sequencing sample was made of blood, either unsorted or a sorted T cell fraction (not recorded which). These receptors came from a female donor with ankylosing spondylitis or in good health (not recorded which).

This clonotype was counted between two and nine times. One end of the junction is discordant with germline, which a read error may explain. This chain links TRBV20-1 with TRBJ2-1; 7 bases fit TRBD2. The germline gives CDR1 DFQATT, CDR2 SNEGSKA (reference sequence). The CDR3 loop spans 16 amino acids. This chain's CDR3 is CCANSAGPTGGNEQFF. CDR3 nucleotides: TGCTGTGCTAATAGCGCCGGTCCGACGGGGGGCAATGAGCAGTTCTTC.

This clonotype was observed at least ten times. V gene TRBV4-3 combines with J gene TRBJ2-7, with D unresolved. Germline V lookup: CDR1 LGHNA, CDR2 YSLEER. The V end was cut by 1 base, the J end by 1 base, with 8 bases between. This CDR3 is built from 14 residues. CDR3 DNA sequence: TGCGCCAGCAGCCAAGTGACTGGATCCTACGAGCAGTACTTC. Its translation: CASSQVTGSYEQYF.

This clonotype turned up a few times. CDR3 protein: CASSPRGGRDTDTQYF. The DNA of the CDR3 is TGTGCCAGCAGCCCCCGGGGAGGGCGCGACACAGATACGCAGTATTTT. The chain has TRBV7-2 and TRBJ2-3; the match to TRBD2 covers 7 bases. The CDR3 totals 16 residues. Per the germline V gene, CDR1 is SGHTA and CDR2 is FQGNSA. V lost 5 bases and J lost 2; bases outside the gene matches: 10.

This clonotype was seen many times. The chain is built from TRBV12-3 or TRBV12-4 and TRBJ1-2; no firm D call. The V gene lost 2 bases and the J gene lost 3 bases, with 7 bases spanning the gap. The CDR3 sequence is 13 residues long. The CDR3 spells CASSLYRDYGYTF. The CDR3 DNA reads as TGTGCCAGCAGTTTATACAGAGACTATGGCTACACCTTC.

This clonotype was recorded many times. The gene calls are TRBV20-1 and TRBJ2-3; 11 nucleotides match TRBD2. This CDR3 is 17 amino acids long. V was pared by 6 bases and J by 0 bases, with 11 bases of the junction left unmatched. Germline loops: CDR1 DFQATT, CDR2 SNEGSKA (reference sequence). The CDR3: CSAPHWTSGLSTDTQYF. The CDR3 region has the DNA TGCAGTGCCCCGCATTGGACTAGCGGGCTTAGCACAGATACGCAGTATTTT.

This clonotype was found many times. The rearrangement uses TRBV6-1 and TRBJ2-5; unclear D gene. CDR1 MNHNS and CDR2 SASEGT come from the germline V gene. V dropped 4 bases and J dropped 7 bases, with 10 bases sitting between them. CDR3 length: 12 residues. The chain's CDR3 is CASSGSLGTQYF. The CDR3 bases are TGTGCCAGCAGTGGCTCCCTGGGGACCCAGTACTTC.

This clonotype was found once. V and J are TRBV30 and TRBJ1-2, with D perhaps matching TRBD1 (5 bases). CDR1 is GTSNPN, CDR2 SVGIG, per germline (reference sequence). V lost 2 bases and J lost 8, with 12 bases in between. The CDR3 consists of 12 residues. CDR3 sequence (DNA): TGTGCCTGGAGTAGGACACGGGACGGCTACACCTTC. This gives the protein CAWSRTRDGYTF. The complete variable domain, with remaining parts taken from reference TRBV30 and TRBJ1-2, reads SQTIHQWPATLVQPVGSPLSLECTVEGTSNPNLYWYRQAAGRGLQLLFYSVGIGQISSEVPQNLSASRPQDRQFILSSKKLLLSDSGFYLCAWSRTRDGYTFGSGTRLTVV.

A word on this clonotype: Compared with germline, one end of the junction differs, possibly owing to a read error. As DNA, the CDR3 is TGCGCCAGCAGTTCGAAGGGGACCTTCGGCAGGGAGCTGTTTTTT. Its translation: CASSSKGTFGRELFF. The chain has TRBV28 and TRBJ2-2; perhaps D is TRBD1 or TRBD2 (5 bases each). Germline-derived CDR1 and CDR2 are MDHEN and SYDVKM. The length of the CDR3 is 15 residues. Full variable domain (outside the CDR3, taken from reference TRBV28 and TRBJ2-2): DVKVTQSSRYLVKRTGEKVFLECVQDMDHENMFWYRQDPGLGLRLIYFSYDVKMKEKGDIPEGYSVSREKKERFSLILESASTNQTSMYLCASSSKGTFGRELFFGEGSRLTVL.

Many counts were recorded for this clonotype. The rearrangement joins TRBV6-2 or TRBV6-3 to TRBJ1-2; 9 nucleotides line up with TRBD1. Germline assignment: CDR1 MNHEY and CDR2 SVGEGT. CDR3 length equals 14 residues. Trimming removed 6 bases from V and 7 bases from J; junction bases left unmatched: 9. CDR3 in DNA: TGTGCCAGCAGGAATCCCGGGACAGGGCGTGGCTACACCTTC. Translating it yields CASRNPGTGRGYTF.

This clonotype was seen ten or more times. The chain couples TRBV7-9 to TRBJ1-1, with D perhaps matching TRBD1 (5 bases). Germline V gives CDR1 SEHNR, CDR2 FQNEAQ (reference sequence). The CDR3 extends over 14 amino acids. V was cut by 2 bases and J by 1 base, with 8 bases left in between. CDR3 DNA: TGTGCCAGCAGCTTATTCGGGGGGAACACTGAAGCTTTCTTT. Encoded protein: CASSLFGGNTEAFF.